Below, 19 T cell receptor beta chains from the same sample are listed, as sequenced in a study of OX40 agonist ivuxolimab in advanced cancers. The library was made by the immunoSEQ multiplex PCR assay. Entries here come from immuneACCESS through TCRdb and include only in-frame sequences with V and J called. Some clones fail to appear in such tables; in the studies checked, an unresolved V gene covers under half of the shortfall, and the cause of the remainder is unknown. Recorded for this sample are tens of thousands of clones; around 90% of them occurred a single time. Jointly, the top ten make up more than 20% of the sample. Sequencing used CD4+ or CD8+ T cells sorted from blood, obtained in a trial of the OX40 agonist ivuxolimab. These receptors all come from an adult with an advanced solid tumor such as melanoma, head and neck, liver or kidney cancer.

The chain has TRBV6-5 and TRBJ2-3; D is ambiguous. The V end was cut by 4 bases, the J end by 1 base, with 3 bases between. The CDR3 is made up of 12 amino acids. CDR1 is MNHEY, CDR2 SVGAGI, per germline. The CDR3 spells CASSLGTDTQYF. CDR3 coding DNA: TGTGCCAGCAGTTTGGGCACAGATACGCAGTATTTT.

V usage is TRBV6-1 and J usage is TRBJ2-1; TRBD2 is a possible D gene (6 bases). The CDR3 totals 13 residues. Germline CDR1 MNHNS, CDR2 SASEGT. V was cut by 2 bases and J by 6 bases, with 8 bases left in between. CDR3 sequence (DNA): TGTGCCAGCAGTGAATTACTAGCCAATGAGCAGTTCTTC. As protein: CASSELLANEQFF.

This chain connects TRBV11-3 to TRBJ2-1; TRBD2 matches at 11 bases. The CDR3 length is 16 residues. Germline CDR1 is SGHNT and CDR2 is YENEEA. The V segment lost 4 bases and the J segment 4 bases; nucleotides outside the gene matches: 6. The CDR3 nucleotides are TGTGCCAGCAGCTCGCGACTAGCGGGAATATACAATGAGCAGTTCTTC. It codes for CASSSRLAGIYNEQFF.

The CDR3 region is CASSLGGQREQFF. The CDR3 DNA reads TGTGCCAGCAGTTTAGGGGGTCAAAGGGAGCAGTTCTTC. The gene calls are TRBV28 and TRBJ2-1, with D perhaps being TRBD1 or TRBD2 (5 bases each). The germline V and J ends were trimmed by 2 bases and 10 bases, with 12 bases remaining between them. Looked up from germline, CDR1 is MDHEN and CDR2 is SYDVKM. CDR3 length equals 13 residues.

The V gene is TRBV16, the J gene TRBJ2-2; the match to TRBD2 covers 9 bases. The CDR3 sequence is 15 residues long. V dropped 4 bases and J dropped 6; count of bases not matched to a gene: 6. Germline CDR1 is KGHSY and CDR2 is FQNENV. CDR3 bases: TGTGCCAGCAGCCTAGACGTAGCGGGAGCCGGGGAGCTGTTTTTT. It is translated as CASSLDVAGAGELFF.

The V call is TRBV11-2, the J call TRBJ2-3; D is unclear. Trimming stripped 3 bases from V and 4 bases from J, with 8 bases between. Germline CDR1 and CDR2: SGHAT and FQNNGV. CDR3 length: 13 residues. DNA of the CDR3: TGTGCCAGCAGCTTGATAGCAGCAGATACGCAGTATTTT. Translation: CASSLIAADTQYF.

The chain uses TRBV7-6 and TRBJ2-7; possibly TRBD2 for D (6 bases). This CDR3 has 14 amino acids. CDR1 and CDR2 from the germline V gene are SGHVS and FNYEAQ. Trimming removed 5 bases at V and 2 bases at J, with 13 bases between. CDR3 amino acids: CASSVGTAAYEQYF. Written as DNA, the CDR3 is TGTGCCAGCAGCGTCGGGACTGCAGCCTACGAGCAGTACTTC.

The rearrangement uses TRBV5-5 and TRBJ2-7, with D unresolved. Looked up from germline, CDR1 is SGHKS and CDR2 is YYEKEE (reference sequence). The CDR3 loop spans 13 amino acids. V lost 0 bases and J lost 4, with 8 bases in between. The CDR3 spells CASSLGLWYEQYF. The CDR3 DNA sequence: TGTGCCAGCAGCTTGGGCCTTTGGTACGAGCAGTACTTC.

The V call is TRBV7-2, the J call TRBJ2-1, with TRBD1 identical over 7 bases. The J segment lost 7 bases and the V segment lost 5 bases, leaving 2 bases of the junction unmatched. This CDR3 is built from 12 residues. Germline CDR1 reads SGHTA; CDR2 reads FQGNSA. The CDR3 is CASSQQGNEQFF. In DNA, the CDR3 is TGTGCCAGCAGCCAACAGGGGAATGAGCAGTTCTTC.

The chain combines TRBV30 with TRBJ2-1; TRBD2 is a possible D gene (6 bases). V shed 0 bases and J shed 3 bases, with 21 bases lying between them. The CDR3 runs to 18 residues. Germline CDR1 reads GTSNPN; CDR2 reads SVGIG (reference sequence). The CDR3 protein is CAWSVQRSATSHYNEQFF. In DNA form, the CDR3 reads TGTGCCTGGAGTGTACAACGGAGCGCGACTAGTCACTACAATGAGCAGTTCTTC.

This CDR3 is CASRGLAGDEQFF. In nucleotides, the CDR3 is TGCGCCAGTCGGGGACTAGCGGGAGATGAGCAGTTCTTC. This chain uses TRBV10-2 with TRBJ2-1, with 14 bases matching TRBD2. This CDR3 comprises 13 residues. The V gene end was trimmed by 9 bases and the J gene end by 8 bases; junction bases not matched to a gene: 3. Germline-derived CDR1 and CDR2 are WSHSY and SAAADI.

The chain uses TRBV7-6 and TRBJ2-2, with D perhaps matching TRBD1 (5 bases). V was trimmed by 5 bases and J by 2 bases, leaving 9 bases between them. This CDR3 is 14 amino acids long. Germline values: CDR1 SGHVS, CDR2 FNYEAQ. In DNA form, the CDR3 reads TGTGCCAGCAGCCAAGGGGCCAACACCGGGGAGCTGTTTTTT. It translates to CASSQGANTGELFF.

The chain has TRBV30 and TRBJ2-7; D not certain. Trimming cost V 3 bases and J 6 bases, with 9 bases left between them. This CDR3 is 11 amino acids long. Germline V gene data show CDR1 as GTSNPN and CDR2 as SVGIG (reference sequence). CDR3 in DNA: TGTGCCTGGAGCCCTGGGGTCGAGCAGTACTTC. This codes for CAWSPGVEQYF.

DNA for the CDR3: TGTGCCAGTAGTAGGGGGCTTACTGAAGCTTTCTTT. Protein sequence: CASSRGLTEAFF. The J gene is TRBJ1-1, the V gene TRBV19, with TRBD1 as a possible D gene (6 bases). CDR1 LNHDA and CDR2 SQIVND come from the germline V gene (reference sequence). This CDR3 is 12 amino acids long. Trimming pared 4 bases from V and 5 bases from J, leaving 8 bases between.

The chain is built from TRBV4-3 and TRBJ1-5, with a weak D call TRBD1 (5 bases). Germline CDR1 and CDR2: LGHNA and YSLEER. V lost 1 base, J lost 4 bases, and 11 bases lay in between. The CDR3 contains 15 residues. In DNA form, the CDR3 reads TGCGCCAGCAGCCAAGGGGGCGGGGGTAATCAGCCCCAGCATTTT. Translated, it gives CASSQGGGGNQPQHF.

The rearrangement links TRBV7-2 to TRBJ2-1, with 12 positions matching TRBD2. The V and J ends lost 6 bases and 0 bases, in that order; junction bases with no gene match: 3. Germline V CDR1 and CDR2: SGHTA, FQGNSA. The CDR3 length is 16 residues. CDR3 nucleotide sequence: TGTGCCAGCAGTATGGGACTAGCGGGCTCCTACAATGAGCAGTTCTTC. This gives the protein CASSMGLAGSYNEQFF.

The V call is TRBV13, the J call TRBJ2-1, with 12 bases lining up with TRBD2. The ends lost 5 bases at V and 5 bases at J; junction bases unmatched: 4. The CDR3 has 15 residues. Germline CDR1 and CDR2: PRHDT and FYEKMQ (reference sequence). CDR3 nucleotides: TGTGCCAGCAGCCCCCGGACTAGCGGGAACAATGAGCAGTTCTTC. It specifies CASSPRTSGNNEQFF.

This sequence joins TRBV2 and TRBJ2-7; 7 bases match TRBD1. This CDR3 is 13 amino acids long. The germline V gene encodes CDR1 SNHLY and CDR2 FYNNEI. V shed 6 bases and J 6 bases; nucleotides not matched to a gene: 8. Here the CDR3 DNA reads TGTGCCAGCAGCGGGGACAGCGCCGTCGAGCAGTACTTC. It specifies CASSGDSAVEQYF.

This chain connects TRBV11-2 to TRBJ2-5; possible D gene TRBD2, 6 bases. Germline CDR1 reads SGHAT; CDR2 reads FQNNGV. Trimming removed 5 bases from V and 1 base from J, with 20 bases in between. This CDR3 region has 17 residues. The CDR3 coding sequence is TGTGCCAGCAGCCTGACCGGGACTGGAGGGTCCCAAGAGACCCAGTACTTC. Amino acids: CASSLTGTGGSQETQYF.